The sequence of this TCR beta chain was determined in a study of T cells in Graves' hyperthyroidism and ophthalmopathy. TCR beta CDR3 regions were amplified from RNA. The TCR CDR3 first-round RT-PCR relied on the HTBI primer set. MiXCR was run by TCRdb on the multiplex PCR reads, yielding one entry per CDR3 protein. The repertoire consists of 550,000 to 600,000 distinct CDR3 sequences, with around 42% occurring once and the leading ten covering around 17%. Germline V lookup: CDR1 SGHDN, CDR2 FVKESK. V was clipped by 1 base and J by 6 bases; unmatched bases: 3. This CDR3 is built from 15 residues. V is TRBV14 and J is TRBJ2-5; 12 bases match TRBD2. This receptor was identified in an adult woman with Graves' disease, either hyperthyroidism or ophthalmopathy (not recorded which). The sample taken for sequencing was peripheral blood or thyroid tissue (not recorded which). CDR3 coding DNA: TGTGCCAGCAGCCAAGCCGGACTAGCGGGGAAGACCCAGTACTTC. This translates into CASSQAGLAGKTQYF.